This T cell receptor (beta chain) stems from a study of radiotherapy plus CTLA-4 blockade in lung cancer. Sequenced by immunoSEQ multiplex PCR; TCRdb stores in-frame clones only, minus some. The sample lists 55,000 to 80,000 clones; roughly 84% were seen once. Study-wide points: Clones derived from tumor TCRs expanded in blood after radiotherapy plus ipilimumab.

Note on this clone: No antigen is known for it.

Per the germline V gene, CDR1 is WNHNN and CDR2 is SYGVQD (reference sequence). This CDR3 has 14 amino acids. V gave up 10 bases and J gave up 0 bases, with 14 bases separating them. This specimen was peripheral blood, taken from a patient treated with radiotherapy plus ipilimumab. This sequence was found in a human donor with non-small cell lung cancer that progressed on radiotherapy plus ipilimumab. The chain links TRBV10-1 to TRBJ2-3; the D is unclear. DNA of the CDR3: TGCGCCACCTTGTTCGGATTTAGCACAGATACGCAGTATTTT. Its protein is CATLFGFSTDTQYF.